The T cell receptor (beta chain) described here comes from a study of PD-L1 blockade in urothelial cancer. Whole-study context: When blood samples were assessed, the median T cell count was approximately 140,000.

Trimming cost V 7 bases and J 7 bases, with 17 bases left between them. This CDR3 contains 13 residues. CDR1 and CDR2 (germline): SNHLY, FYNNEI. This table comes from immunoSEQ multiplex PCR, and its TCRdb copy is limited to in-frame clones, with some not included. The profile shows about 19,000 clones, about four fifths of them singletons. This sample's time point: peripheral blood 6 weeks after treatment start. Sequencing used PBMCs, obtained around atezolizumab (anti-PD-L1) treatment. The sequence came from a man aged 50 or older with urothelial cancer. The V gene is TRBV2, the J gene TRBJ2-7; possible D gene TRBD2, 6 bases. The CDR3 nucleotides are TGTGCCAGCATTGCGTCTAGCGTAGGAGAGCAGTACGTC. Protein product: CASIASSVGEQYV.